This is a list of T cell receptor beta chains from one sample in a study of T cell responses to AZD1222 COVID-19 vaccine. Clones were read by immunoSEQ multiplex PCR, and TCRdb kept only the in-frame ones, dropping some. The sample lists around 140,000 clones; approximately 91% were seen once. The specimen was peripheral blood, collected on day 0 of AZD1222 vaccination. The receptors derive from an adult in good health. CDR3s include the opening cysteine and the closing phenylalanine or tryptophan. The D gene is left open where the match is weak. The listing skips clone size in some rows; elsewhere it reads once, few, many or a size class.

abundance: -
v_gene: TRBV12-3/TRBV12-4
j_gene: TRBJ1-5
d_gene: -
CDR3aa: CASSKNTNQPQHF
CDR3nt: TGTGCCAGCAGTAAAAATACAAATCAGCCCCAGCATTTT

abundance: -
v_gene: TRBV4-2
j_gene: TRBJ2-1
d_gene: -
CDR3aa: CASSQDPSYEQFF
CDR3nt: TGTGCCAGCAGCCAAGATCCCAGCTATGAGCAGTTCTTC

abundance: -
v_gene: TRBV7-9
j_gene: TRBJ1-5
d_gene: TRBD1
CDR3aa: CASSLQGLGQPQHF
CDR3nt: TGTGCCAGCAGTTTACAGGGGTTGGGTCAGCCCCAGCATTTT

abundance: -
v_gene: TRBV3-1/TRBV3-2
j_gene: TRBJ1-2
d_gene: -
CDR3aa: CASSQGQGSGYTF
CDR3nt: TGTGCCAGCAGCCAAGGGCAGGGGAGCGGCTACACCTTC

abundance: few
v_gene: TRBV21-1
j_gene: TRBJ2-7
d_gene: -
CDR3aa: CASSKARWTVNPYEQYF
CDR3nt: TGTGCCAGCAGCAAAGCCCGATGGACAGTAAACCCCTACGAGCAGTACTTC

abundance: -
v_gene: TRBV7-9
j_gene: TRBJ2-2
d_gene: -
CDR3aa: CASSLVLTGELFF
CDR3nt: TGTGCCAGCAGCTTAGTTCTCACCGGGGAGCTGTTTTTT

abundance: -
v_gene: TRBV5-6
j_gene: TRBJ2-3
d_gene: -
CDR3aa: CASSLFGGAGTDTQYF
CDR3nt: TGTGCCAGCAGCTTGTTTGGGGGGGCGGGCACAGATACGCAGTATTTT

abundance: -
v_gene: TRBV7-3
j_gene: TRBJ2-5
d_gene: -
CDR3aa: CASSSNGVVRETQYF
CDR3nt: TGTGCCAGCAGCTCCAACGGCGTGGTACGAGAGACCCAGTACTTC

abundance: -
v_gene: TRBV4-3
j_gene: TRBJ2-7
d_gene: TRBD2
CDR3aa: CASSRGREIYEQYF
CDR3nt: TGCGCCAGCAGCCGGGGGAGGGAGATCTACGAGCAGTACTTC

abundance: few
v_gene: TRBV6-2/TRBV6-3
j_gene: TRBJ1-5
d_gene: TRBD1
CDR3aa: CASSYTPVDRVWGSNQPQHF
CDR3nt: TGTGCCAGCAGTTACACCCCAGTGGACAGGGTCTGGGGTAGCAATCAGCCCCAGCATTTT

abundance: once
v_gene: TRBV12-3/TRBV12-4
j_gene: TRBJ2-2
d_gene: -
CDR3aa: CASSPSTGELFF
CDR3nt: TGTGCCAGCAGCCCCAGCACCGGGGAGCTGTTTTTT

abundance: -
v_gene: TRBV7-9
j_gene: TRBJ1-5
d_gene: -
CDR3aa: CASSPPNQPQHF
CDR3nt: TGTGCCAGCAGCCCGCCCAATCAGCCCCAGCATTTT

abundance: -
v_gene: TRBV27
j_gene: TRBJ1-5
d_gene: -
CDR3aa: CASSPSEPHQPQHF
CDR3nt: TGTGCCAGCAGTCCGTCGGAGCCACATCAGCCCCAGCATTTT

abundance: -
v_gene: TRBV7-9
j_gene: TRBJ2-7
d_gene: -
CDR3aa: CASSLALAGTEQYF
CDR3nt: TGTGCCAGCAGCTTAGCCCTGGCGGGGACCGAGCAGTACTTC

abundance: -
v_gene: TRBV19
j_gene: TRBJ1-5
d_gene: -
CDR3aa: CASSMSRIGNQPQHF
CDR3nt: TGTGCCAGTAGTATGAGCCGAATAGGCAATCAGCCCCAGCATTTT

abundance: -
v_gene: TRBV9
j_gene: TRBJ1-6
d_gene: -
CDR3aa: CASSALGWGDSPLHF
CDR3nt: TGTGCCAGCAGCGCCCTCGGATGGGGGGATTCACCCCTCCACTTT

abundance: -
v_gene: TRBV9
j_gene: TRBJ2-2
d_gene: -
CDR3aa: CASSVRPFTGIGELFF
CDR3nt: TGTGCCAGCAGCGTACGACCCTTTACAGGGATCGGGGAGCTGTTTTTT

abundance: -
v_gene: TRBV24-1
j_gene: TRBJ1-5
d_gene: -
CDR3aa: CATSESGVGNQPQHF
CDR3nt: TGTGCCACCAGTGAGTCTGGGGTTGGCAATCAGCCCCAGCATTTT

abundance: -
v_gene: TRBV3-1/TRBV3-2
j_gene: TRBJ1-1
d_gene: TRBD1
CDR3aa: CASSPTGGVTEAFF
CDR3nt: TGTGCCAGCAGCCCAACAGGGGGTGTTACTGAAGCTTTCTTT

abundance: -
v_gene: TRBV5-4
j_gene: TRBJ2-1
d_gene: TRBD1
CDR3aa: CASSSGQGYNEQFF
CDR3nt: TGTGCCAGCAGCTCGGGACAGGGCTACAATGAGCAGTTCTTC

abundance: -
v_gene: TRBV14
j_gene: TRBJ1-1
d_gene: TRBD1
CDR3aa: CASSPGGTGVFEAFF
CDR3nt: TGTGCCAGCAGCCCTGGAGGGACAGGGGTTTTTGAAGCTTTCTTT

abundance: -
v_gene: TRBV4-2
j_gene: TRBJ1-2
d_gene: TRBD1
CDR3aa: CASSQGVGQGVIYTF
CDR3nt: TGTGCCAGCAGCCAAGGGGTGGGTCAGGGGGTTATCTACACCTTC

abundance: -
v_gene: TRBV6-4
j_gene: TRBJ1-1
d_gene: -
CDR3aa: CASSDTGINEAFF
CDR3nt: TGTGCCAGCAGTGACACCGGGATCAATGAAGCTTTCTTT

abundance: -
v_gene: TRBV6-5
j_gene: TRBJ2-2
d_gene: -
CDR3aa: CASSPRPSNTGELFF
CDR3nt: TGTGCCAGCAGCCCCAGACCCTCTAACACCGGGGAGCTGTTTTTT

abundance: -
v_gene: TRBV28
j_gene: TRBJ1-2
d_gene: -
CDR3aa: CASSLYQGRTLF
CDR3nt: TGTGCCAGCAGTTTATACCAGGGTCGAACCCTCTTC

abundance: -
v_gene: TRBV6-5
j_gene: TRBJ1-2
d_gene: TRBD1
CDR3aa: CASSSTGEGGYTF
CDR3nt: TGTGCCAGCAGTTCTACAGGGGAGGGTGGCTACACCTTC

abundance: -
v_gene: TRBV7-2
j_gene: TRBJ1-3
d_gene: -
CDR3aa: CASSNSRRDENGNTIYF
CDR3nt: TGTGCCAGCAGCAATAGCAGAAGGGATGAAAATGGAAACACCATATATTTT